A selection of T cell receptor beta chains follows, all from one sample in a study of blood T cell repertoires in COVID-19. The repertoire was sequenced with immunoSEQ multiplex PCR; TCRdb's copy has only in-frame clones and lacks some. The sample records some 28,000 clones, around nine tenths being singletons. The sequenced sample consisted of peripheral blood. The receptors originated from a human donor in a cohort sampled during active COVID-19. Each CDR3 is given with its conserved first and last residue. Fields, in order: D gene, J gene, V gene, clone size, CDR3 protein, CDR3 DNA. D genes are given only for firm matches. Clone size, where shown, is once, few, many, or a class for clones that have expanded.

- | TRBJ1-1 | TRBV12-5 | - | CASGSGDPTTVVTFF | TGTGCTAGTGGATCAGGGGACCCTACCACCGTGGTTACTTTCTTT
- | TRBJ2-1 | TRBV30 | - | CAWSVQGRNEQFF | TGTGCCTGGAGTGTACAGGGGAGGAATGAGCAGTTCTTC
- | TRBJ1-1 | TRBV18 | - | CASSPRQGTMNTEAFF | TGTGCCAGCTCACCACGCCAGGGGACCATGAACACTGAAGCTTTCTTT
- | TRBJ1-1 | TRBV2 | - | CASSERVYAEAFF | TGTGCCAGCAGCGAGAGAGTGTACGCTGAAGCTTTCTTT
TRBD1 | TRBJ1-1 | TRBV7-9 | - | CATGQGAAGTEAFF | TGTGCCACGGGACAGGGGGCTGCCGGCACTGAAGCTTTCTTT
TRBD2 | TRBJ2-7 | TRBV19 | - | CASSVQEAGAHEQYF | TGTGCCAGTAGTGTCCAAGAAGCGGGAGCCCACGAGCAGTACTTC
TRBD1 | TRBJ1-1 | TRBV6-6 | - | CASSYYRTGGTEAFF | TGTGCCAGCAGTTACTACAGGACAGGGGGGACTGAAGCTTTCTTT
- | TRBJ2-6 | TRBV21-1 | - | CASSKGGRRGLAGTDSGANVLTF | TGTGCCAGCAGCAAAGGGGGCAGGAGGGGGCTAGCGGGCACTGACTCTGGGGCCAACGTCCTGACTTTC
- | TRBJ1-1 | TRBV2 | - | CASSSVNTEAFF | TGTGCCAGCAGCTCGGTAAACACTGAAGCTTTCTTT
TRBD2 | TRBJ2-3 | TRBV27 | - | CASRLAGGGQEYF | TGTGCCAGCCGACTAGCGGGAGGAGGGCAGGAGTATTTT
TRBD1 | TRBJ1-2 | TRBV5-4 | - | CASSLGTGDGYTF | TGTGCCAGCAGCTTGGGGACAGGGGACGGCTACACCTTC
TRBD1 | TRBJ1-5 | TRBV18 | - | CASSQGAGNQPQHF | TGTGCCAGCTCTCAGGGGGCCGGCAATCAGCCCCAGCATTTT
TRBD2 | TRBJ2-7 | TRBV5-8 | few | CASSFPTSGSRQYF | TGTGCCAGCAGCTTTCCTACTAGCGGGAGTCGACAGTACTTC
TRBD1 | TRBJ2-1 | TRBV6-5 | once | CASSYSAGGYNEQFF | TGTGCCAGCAGTTACTCGGCAGGGGGCTACAATGAGCAGTTCTTC
TRBD1 | TRBJ2-1 | TRBV5-4 | few | CASRTAEMTGGNEQFF | TGTGCCAGCAGAACCGCAGAGATGACAGGGGGCAATGAGCAGTTCTTC
TRBD1 | TRBJ1-6 | TRBV6-6 | - | CASSYSQGSNSPLHF | TGTGCCAGCAGTTACTCACAGGGGAGTAATTCACCCCTCCACTTT
- | TRBJ1-2 | TRBV6-1 | - | CASSDGSLEDGYTF | TGTGCCAGCAGTGATGGGTCCCTGGAGGATGGCTACACCTTC
- | TRBJ1-2 | TRBV27 | - | CASSPAGGPDGYTF | TGTGCCAGCAGCCCAGCGGGGGGCCCGGATGGCTACACCTTC
- | TRBJ2-3 | TRBV11-2 | - | CASSIPGAGVGDTQYF | TGTGCCAGCAGCATCCCGGGGGCGGGAGTAGGAGATACGCAGTATTTT
- | TRBJ2-3 | TRBV11-2 | - | CASSPGAATTDTQYF | TGTGCCAGCAGCCCGGGAGCGGCGACGACAGATACGCAGTATTTT
- | TRBJ2-7 | TRBV9 | - | CASSVLPGSDEQYF | TGTGCCAGCAGCGTACTCCCAGGGTCCGACGAGCAGTACTTC
- | TRBJ2-1 | TRBV14 | few | CASSRFTLNYGYNEQFF | TGTGCCAGCAGCCGCTTTACCCTTAACTACGGATACAATGAGCAGTTCTTC
TRBD1 | TRBJ1-5 | TRBV10-3 | - | CAIREGTESNQPQHF | TGTGCCATCAGGGAGGGGACAGAAAGCAATCAGCCCCAGCATTTT
TRBD2 | TRBJ2-1 | TRBV6-5 | few | CASSYGTSVYNEQFF | TGTGCCAGCAGTTATGGGACTAGCGTTTACAATGAGCAGTTCTTC
TRBD2 | TRBJ2-5 | TRBV3-1/TRBV3-2 | - | CASSQRSGGPQETQYF | TGTGCCAGCAGCCAGAGGAGCGGGGGGCCCCAAGAGACCCAGTACTTC
TRBD2 | TRBJ2-7 | TRBV2 | - | CASSDVSGGYEQYF | TGTGCCAGCAGTGATGTTAGCGGGGGCTACGAGCAGTACTTC
- | TRBJ2-4 | TRBV29-1 | - | CSVIQDLGGKNIQYF | TGCAGCGTAATCCAGGACCTGGGAGGCAAAAACATTCAGTACTTC
TRBD1 | TRBJ1-1 | TRBV7-2 | - | CASSLGPSAGGAEAFF | TGTGCCAGCAGCTTGGGGCCCTCGGCAGGGGGCGCCGAAGCTTTCTTT
TRBD2 | TRBJ2-4 | TRBV11-3 | - | CASSVGLENIQYF | TGTGCCAGCAGCGTTGGACTAGAAAACATTCAGTACTTC
- | TRBJ2-1 | TRBV30 | - | CAWSVQSYYVQFF | TGTGCCTGGAGTGTTCAGAGTTACTATGTGCAGTTCTTC
- | TRBJ2-5 | TRBV12-5 | once | CASGLVVWGGQSQETQYF | TGTGCTAGTGGTTTGGTAGTTTGGGGGGGCCAAAGCCAAGAGACCCAGTACTTC
TRBD2 | TRBJ2-1 | TRBV2 | once | CASTSTSGRSGEQFF | TGTGCCAGCACCTCGACTAGCGGGAGGTCGGGCGAGCAGTTCTTC
TRBD2 | TRBJ2-5 | TRBV6-5 | - | CASSRTSGGGETQYF | TGTGCCAGCAGTCGGACTAGCGGGGGCGGGGAGACCCAGTACTTC
- | TRBJ2-1 | TRBV6-6 | - | CASSRKGDEQFF | TGTGCCAGCAGCAGAAAAGGGGATGAGCAGTTCTTC
- | TRBJ1-1 | TRBV12-3/TRBV12-4 | - | CASSLTVNTEAFF | TGTGCCAGCAGTCTGACAGTGAACACTGAAGCTTTCTTT
TRBD1 | TRBJ1-1 | TRBV5-6 | - | CASSSFFGTVGFF | TGTGCCAGCAGCTCCTTTTTCGGGACAGTGGGTTTCTTT
- | TRBJ2-3 | TRBV3-1/TRBV3-2 | - | CASSQDPPLSGRYTDTQYF | TGTGCCAGCAGCCAAGACCCCCCCTTAAGCGGGCGATACACAGATACGCAGTATTTT
- | TRBJ2-5 | TRBV11-2 | - | CASSLGGRGGREQETQYF | TGTGCCAGCAGCTTAGGGGGGCGTGGCGGGAGAGAGCAAGAGACCCAGTACTTC
TRBD1 | TRBJ1-5 | TRBV7-4 | - | CASSLPTLKQGKDDQPQHF | TGTGCCAGCAGCTTACCGACACTCAAACAGGGGAAGGACGATCAGCCCCAGCATTTT
- | TRBJ1-3 | TRBV7-3 | - | CASSFSGGGGNTIYF | TGTGCCAGCAGCTTTTCGGGAGGTGGGGGAAACACCATATATTTT
TRBD2 | TRBJ2-1 | TRBV13 | - | CASSLTGLAGGLSYNEQFF | TGTGCCAGCAGCTTAACGGGACTAGCGGGGGGGCTTTCCTACAATGAGCAGTTCTTC
- | TRBJ1-6 | TRBV2 | - | CASSEEGSDNSPLHF | TGTGCCTCCTCGGAAGAGGGCTCCGATAATTCACCCCTCCACTTT
TRBD1 | TRBJ1-2 | TRBV19 | once | CASDTRTGGYGYTF | TGTGCCAGCGACACAAGGACAGGGGGCTATGGCTACACCTTC
- | TRBJ1-5 | TRBV30 | - | CAWSVAPGLGSQPQHF | TGTGCCTGGAGTGTGGCCCCGGGACTGGGTTCCCAGCCCCAGCATTTT
TRBD2 | TRBJ2-7 | TRBV10-2 | - | CASSETPGGPTEQYF | TGCGCCAGCAGTGAGACTCCGGGAGGCCCCACCGAGCAGTACTTC
TRBD1 | TRBJ2-5 | TRBV5-1 | once | CASSPGQGAIQETQYF | TGCGCCAGCAGCCCAGGACAGGGGGCCATCCAAGAGACCCAGTACTTC
- | TRBJ2-1 | TRBV7-3 | - | CASSPADTGSYNEQFF | TGTGCCAGCAGCCCCGCCGACACCGGCTCCTACAATGAGCAGTTCTTC
TRBD2 | TRBJ2-3 | TRBV4-2 | - | CASSPGLVTDTQYF | TGTGCCAGCAGCCCAGGACTAGTCACAGATACGCAGTATTTT
- | TRBJ1-2 | TRBV4-2 | - | CASSQVDNSYGYTF | TGTGCCAGCAGCCAAGTAGACAACAGCTATGGCTACACCTTC
TRBD1 | TRBJ2-2 | TRBV24-1 | - | CATRGQGSTGELFF | TGTGCCACCAGAGGACAGGGTAGCACCGGGGAGCTGTTTTTT
TRBD2 | TRBJ2-7 | TRBV28 | - | CASSFSGKTTYEQYF | TGTGCCAGCAGTTTTAGCGGGAAGACTACCTACGAGCAGTACTTC
TRBD1 | TRBJ2-7 | TRBV5-5 | - | CASSSIPADRGHEQYF | TGTGCCAGCAGCTCGATCCCGGCGGACAGGGGACACGAGCAGTACTTC
- | TRBJ1-1 | TRBV9 | - | CASSPTGMNTEAFF | TGTGCCAGCAGCCCCACAGGTATGAACACTGAAGCTTTCTTT
- | TRBJ1-4 | TRBV5-1 | - | CASSLAEGEEKLFF | TGCGCCAGCAGCTTGGCGGAGGGAGAGGAAAAACTGTTTTTT
- | TRBJ1-4 | TRBV18 | once | CASSPAAEKNEKLFF | TGTGCCAGCTCACCGGCCGCGGAAAAGAATGAAAAACTGTTTTTT